A single sample is the source of the 4 T cell receptor beta chains below, sequenced in a study of cytomegalovirus exposure and HLA in healthy donors. PCR amplification relied on 60 Vbeta primers (plus 13 Jbeta primers). This table comes from immunoSEQ multiplex PCR, and its TCRdb copy is limited to in-frame clones, with some not included. The table shows roughly 80,000 clones, with roughly 74% occurring only once. The sample comprised PBMCs. These receptors came from a woman aged 50 to 60 in good health and CMV-seropositive.

This clone has ten or more counts. The genes are TRBV10-2 and TRBJ2-2; D unclear. The V gene lost 0 bases and the J gene lost 5 bases, with 4 bases spanning the gap. The germline gives CDR1 WSHSY, CDR2 SAAADI. The CDR3 length is 13 residues. The CDR3 DNA is TGCGCCAGCAGTGAGTCAGAGACCGGGGAGCTGTTTTTT. Its protein is CASSESETGELFF.

The table lists this clone with a count of one. The rearrangement links TRBV25-1 to TRBJ2-5; possibly TRBD1 for D (6 bases). Trimming removed 1 base from V and 5 bases from J, with 14 bases in between. This CDR3 is built from 15 residues. Germline CDR1 and CDR2: MGHDK and SYGVNS. This CDR3 is CASSEWAGAMETQYF. In DNA, the CDR3 is TGTGCCAGCAGTGAATGGGCAGGGGCTATGGAGACCCAGTACTTC.

V gene TRBV2 combines with J gene TRBJ1-1, with 7 bases lining up with TRBD1. Germline V CDR1 and CDR2: SNHLY, FYNNEI. Trimming removed 8 bases from V and 4 bases from J; junction bases left unmatched: 4. The CDR3 length is 12 residues. CDR3 region: CASSTGFTEAFF. CDR3 coding DNA: TGTGCCAGCTCGACAGGGTTCACTGAAGCTTTCTTT.

The rearrangement links TRBV5-1 to TRBJ2-3; 7 nucleotides align to TRBD1. V dropped 4 bases and J dropped 4; count of bases not matched to a gene: 6. Germline V gene lookup returns CDR1 SGHRS and CDR2 YFSETQ. CDR3 length: 14 residues. CDR3 DNA: TGCGCCAGCAGCCTGGGACAGTCCGCAGATACGCAGTATTTT. Translating gives CASSLGQSADTQYF.